The 8 T cell receptor beta chains reported below all come from one sample, sequenced in a study of blood T cell repertoires in COVID-19. Assay used: immunoSEQ multiplex PCR; TCRdb lists only in-frame clones, some missing. This sample has more than 200,000 clones, with roughly 87% found just once. Source material: PBMCs or T cells enriched from blood (not recorded which). These receptors came from a man aged 30 to 39 in a cohort exposed to, infected with or recovered from COVID-19 (not recorded which).

This clone was found once. CDR3: CATSSLQGDSNQPQHF. The DNA of the CDR3 is TGTGCCACCAGCAGTTTACAGGGGGATAGCAATCAGCCCCAGCATTTT. The rearrangement links TRBV15 to TRBJ1-5, with TRBD1 matching 8 bases. This CDR3 contains 16 residues. Germline-derived CDR1 and CDR2 are LNHNV and YYDKDF (reference sequence). Trimming took 3 bases from V and 0 from J; bases not matched to a gene: 4.

The J gene is TRBJ2-7, the V gene TRBV11-3, with TRBD1 identical over 7 bases. The V gene end was trimmed by 5 bases and the J gene end by 3 bases; junction bases not matched to a gene: 10. Germline loops: CDR1 SGHNT, CDR2 YENEEA. CDR3 length equals 15 residues. Written as DNA, the CDR3 is TGTGCCAGCAGCCGAGGGACAGCACCAGACTACGAGCAGTACTTC. Translated, it gives CASSRGTAPDYEQYF. Supplemented by reference TRBV11-3 and TRBJ2-7, the full variable domain reads EAGVVQSPRYKIIEKKQPVAFWCNPISGHNTLYWYLQNLGQGPELLIRYENEEAVDDSQLPKDRFSAERLKGVDSTLKIQPAELGDSAVYLCASSRGTAPDYEQYFGPGTRLTVT.

Regarding this clone: Other DNA variants within this sample encode the same CDR3. This chain connects TRBV28 to TRBJ2-7; D is unclear. Germline CDR1 MDHEN, CDR2 SYDVKM. The CDR3 covers 14 residues. The V and J ends lost 2 bases and 0 bases respectively, with 8 bases between them. CDR3 in DNA: TGTGCCAGCAGTTTAGGCGGTTCCTCCTACGAGCAGTACTTC. Translated, it gives CASSLGGSSYEQYF.

This clone came up a few times. The V gene is TRBV5-4, the J gene TRBJ1-5; TRBD1 might be the D (5 bases). V was pared by 4 bases and J by 7 bases, with 12 bases between. This CDR3 comprises 13 residues. Per the germline V gene, CDR1 is SGHNT and CDR2 is YYREEE (reference sequence). As DNA, the CDR3 is TGTGCCAGCAGCACGGGGGTAGAGCAGCCCCAGCATTTT. Translating it yields CASSTGVEQPQHF.

The CDR3, as DNA: TGTGCCAGCAGCTTCGGAACAGCTCCGTCGTTTGGCTACACCTTC. Its protein is CASSFGTAPSFGYTF. This chain joins TRBV11-1 and TRBJ1-2; D is uncertain. The CDR3 loop spans 15 amino acids. In germline, CDR1 is SGHAT, CDR2 FQDESV (reference sequence). V lost 3 bases, J lost 7 bases, and 18 bases lay in between.

The rearrangement uses TRBV7-9 and TRBJ2-3, with D possibly matching TRBD1 (6 bases). The CDR3 consists of 13 residues. Germline CDR1 is SEHNR and CDR2 is FQNEAQ (reference sequence). Deletions cut 3 bases from V and 4 bases from J, with 8 bases between. CDR3 sequence reads: CASSFSGADTQYF. The CDR3 nucleotides read TGTGCCAGCAGCTTTTCAGGGGCAGATACGCAGTATTTT.

The V and J genes are TRBV12-3 or TRBV12-4 and TRBJ2-1, with a weak D call TRBD2 (6 bases). Trimming removed 7 bases from V and 10 bases from J, with 11 bases in between. The CDR3 runs 11 residues. CDR3 protein: CASTTREEQFF. The CDR3 nucleotides read TGTGCCAGCACCACTCGGGAGGAGCAGTTCTTC.

The chain joins TRBV5-5 to TRBJ1-2, with D possibly being TRBD1 (6 bases). From germline, CDR1 is SGHKS and CDR2 YYEKEE (reference sequence). Trimming took 0 bases from V and 4 from J, leaving 16 bases between them. This CDR3 comprises 16 residues. CDR3 protein: CASSLVVDRQSYGYTF. The CDR3 bases are TGTGCCAGCAGCTTGGTAGTGGACAGACAGAGCTATGGCTACACCTTC.